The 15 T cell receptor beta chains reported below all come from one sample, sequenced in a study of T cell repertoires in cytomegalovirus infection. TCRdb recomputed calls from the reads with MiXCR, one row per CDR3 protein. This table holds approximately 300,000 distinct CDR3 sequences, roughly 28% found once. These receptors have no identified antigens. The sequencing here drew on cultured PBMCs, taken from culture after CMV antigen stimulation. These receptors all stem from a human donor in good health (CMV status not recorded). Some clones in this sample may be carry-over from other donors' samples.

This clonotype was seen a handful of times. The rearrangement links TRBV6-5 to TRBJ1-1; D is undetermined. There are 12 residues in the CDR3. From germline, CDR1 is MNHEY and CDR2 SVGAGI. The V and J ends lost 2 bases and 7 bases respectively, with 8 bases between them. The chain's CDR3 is CASSYRRGEAFF. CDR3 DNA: TGTGCCAGCAGTTACCGACGGGGTGAAGCTTTCTTT.

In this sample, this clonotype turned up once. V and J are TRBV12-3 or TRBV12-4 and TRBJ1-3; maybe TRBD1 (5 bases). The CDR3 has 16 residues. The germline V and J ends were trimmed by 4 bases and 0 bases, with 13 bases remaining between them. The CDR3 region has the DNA TGTGCCAGCAGTTCTTGGGACTCCCACTCTGGAAACACCATATATTTT. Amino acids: CASSSWDSHSGNTIYF.

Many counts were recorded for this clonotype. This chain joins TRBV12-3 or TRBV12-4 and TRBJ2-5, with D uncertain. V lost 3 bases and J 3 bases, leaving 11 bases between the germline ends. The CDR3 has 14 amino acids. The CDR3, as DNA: TGTGCCAGCAGTTTCATGGGCATGGAAGAGACCCAGTACTTC. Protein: CASSFMGMEETQYF.

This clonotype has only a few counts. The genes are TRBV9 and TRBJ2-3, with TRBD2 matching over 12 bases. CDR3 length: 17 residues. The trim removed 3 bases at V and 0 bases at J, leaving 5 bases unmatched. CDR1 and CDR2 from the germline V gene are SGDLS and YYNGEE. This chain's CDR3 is CASSALGLAGSTDTQYF. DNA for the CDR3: TGTGCCAGCAGCGCCCTGGGACTAGCGGGCAGCACAGATACGCAGTATTTT.

The CDR3, as DNA: TGTGCCAGCTCACGCCTCCCTCGGGGGCAGCAGAACACTGAAGCTTTCTTT. Translation: CASSRLPRGQQNTEAFF. The chain employs TRBV18 and TRBJ1-1; D is perhaps TRBD1 (6 bases). The V end lost 4 bases, the J end lost 1 base, and 19 bases lay between the germline ends. CDR1 is KGHSH, CDR2 LQKENI, per germline. The CDR3 spans 17 residues.

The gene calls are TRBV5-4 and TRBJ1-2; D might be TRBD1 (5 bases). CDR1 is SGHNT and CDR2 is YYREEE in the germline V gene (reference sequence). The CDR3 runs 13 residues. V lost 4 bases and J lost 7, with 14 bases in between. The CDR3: CASSPGGDPGYTF. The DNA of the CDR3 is TGTGCCAGCAGCCCGGGGGGGGACCCTGGCTACACCTTC.

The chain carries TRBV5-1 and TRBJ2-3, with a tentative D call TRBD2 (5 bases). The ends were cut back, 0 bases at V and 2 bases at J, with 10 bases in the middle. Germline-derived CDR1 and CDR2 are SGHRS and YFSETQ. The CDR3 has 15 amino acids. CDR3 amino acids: CASSLAASPTDTQYF. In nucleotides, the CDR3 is TGCGCCAGCAGCTTGGCAGCTAGCCCCACAGATACGCAGTATTTT.

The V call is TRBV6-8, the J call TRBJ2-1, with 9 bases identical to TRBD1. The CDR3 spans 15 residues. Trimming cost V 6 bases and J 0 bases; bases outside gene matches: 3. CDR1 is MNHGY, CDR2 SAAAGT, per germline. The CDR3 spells CASRTTGGSYNEQFF. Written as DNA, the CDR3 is TGTGCCAGCAGGACGACAGGGGGCTCCTACAATGAGCAGTTCTTC.

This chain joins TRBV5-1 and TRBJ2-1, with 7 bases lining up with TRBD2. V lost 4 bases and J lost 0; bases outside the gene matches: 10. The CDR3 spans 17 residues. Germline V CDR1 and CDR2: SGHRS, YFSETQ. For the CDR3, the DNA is TGCGCCAGCAGCCGCGAGGTAGCGGGTTTCTCCTACAATGAGCAGTTCTTC. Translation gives CASSREVAGFSYNEQFF.

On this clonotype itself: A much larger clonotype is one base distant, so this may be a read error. For the CDR3, the DNA is TGTGCCAGCGGCTTAACCAGAAACACTGAAGCTTTCTTT. It specifies CASGLTRNTEAFF. J is TRBJ1-1 and V is TRBV7-3; no reliable D call. Germline-derived CDR1 and CDR2 are SGHTA and FQGTGA. This CDR3 contains 13 residues.

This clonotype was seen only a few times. CDR3 residues: CASSYPGTAGDTQYF. CDR3 in DNA: TGTGCCAGCAGCTACCCGGGGACTGCGGGAGATACGCAGTATTTT. The chain employs TRBV7-3 and TRBJ2-3; D may be TRBD2 (6 bases). The V gene's germline CDR1 is SGHTA and CDR2 FQGTGA. Trimming took 4 bases from V and 5 from J, leaving 16 bases between them. The CDR3 loop spans 15 amino acids.

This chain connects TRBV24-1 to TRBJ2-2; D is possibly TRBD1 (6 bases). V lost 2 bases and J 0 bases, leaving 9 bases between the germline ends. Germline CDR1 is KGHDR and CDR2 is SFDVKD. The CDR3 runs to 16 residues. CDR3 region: CATSDYRESNTGELFF. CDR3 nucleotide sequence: TGTGCCACCAGTGATTACAGGGAATCGAACACCGGGGAGCTGTTTTTT.

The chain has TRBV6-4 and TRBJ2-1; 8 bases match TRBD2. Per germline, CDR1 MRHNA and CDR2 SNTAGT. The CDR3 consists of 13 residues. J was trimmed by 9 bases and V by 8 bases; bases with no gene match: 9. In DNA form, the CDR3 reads TGTGCCAGCGGGCTGGGGAGCGGGAGTGAGCAGTTCTTC. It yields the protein CASGLGSGSEQFF.

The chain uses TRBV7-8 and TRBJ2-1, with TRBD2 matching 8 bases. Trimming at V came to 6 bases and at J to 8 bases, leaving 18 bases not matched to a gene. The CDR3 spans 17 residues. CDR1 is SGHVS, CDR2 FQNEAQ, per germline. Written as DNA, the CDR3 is TGTGCCAGCAGTAGATGGCTAGCGGGTTCCCGGGGGGATGAGCAGTTCTTC. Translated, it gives CASSRWLAGSRGDEQFF. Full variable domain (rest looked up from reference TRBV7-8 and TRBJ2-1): GAGVSQSPRYKVAKRGQDVALRCDPISGHVSLFWYQQALGQGPEFLTYFQNEAQLDKSGLPSDRFFAERPEGSVSTLKIQRTQQEDSAVYLCASSRWLAGSRGDEQFFGPGTRLTVL.

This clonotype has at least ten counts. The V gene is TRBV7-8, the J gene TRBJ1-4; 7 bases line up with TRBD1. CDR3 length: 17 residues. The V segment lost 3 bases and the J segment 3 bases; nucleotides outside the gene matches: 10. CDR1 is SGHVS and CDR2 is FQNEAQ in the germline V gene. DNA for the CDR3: TGTGCCAGCAGCTTGTCATCTACAGGGGCAGCTAATGAAAAACTGTTTTTT. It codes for CASSLSSTGAANEKLFF.